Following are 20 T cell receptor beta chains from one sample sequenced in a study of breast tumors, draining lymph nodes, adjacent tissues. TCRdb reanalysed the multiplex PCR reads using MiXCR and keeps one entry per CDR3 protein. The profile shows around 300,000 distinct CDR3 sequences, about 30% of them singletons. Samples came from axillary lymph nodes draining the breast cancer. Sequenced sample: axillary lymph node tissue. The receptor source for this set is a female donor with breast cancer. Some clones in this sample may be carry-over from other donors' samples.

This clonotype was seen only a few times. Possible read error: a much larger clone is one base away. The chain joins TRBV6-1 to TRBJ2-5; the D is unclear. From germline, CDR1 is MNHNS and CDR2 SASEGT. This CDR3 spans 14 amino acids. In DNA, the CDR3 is TGTGCCAGCAGTCAAGCGACACTCTATTCGACCCAGTACTTC. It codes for CASSQATLYSTQYF.

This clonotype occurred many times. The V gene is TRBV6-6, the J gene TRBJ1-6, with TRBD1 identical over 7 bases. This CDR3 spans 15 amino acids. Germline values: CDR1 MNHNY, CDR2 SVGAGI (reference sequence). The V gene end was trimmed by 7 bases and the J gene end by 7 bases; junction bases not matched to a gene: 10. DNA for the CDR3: TGTGCCAGCACCGAGACAGGGTCAGGGAATTCACCCCTCCACTTT. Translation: CASTETGSGNSPLHF.

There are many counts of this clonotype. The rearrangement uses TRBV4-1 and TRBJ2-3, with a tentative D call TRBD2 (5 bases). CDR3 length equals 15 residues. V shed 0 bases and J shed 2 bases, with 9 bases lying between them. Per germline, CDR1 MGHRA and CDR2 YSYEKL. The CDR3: CASSQEEGLTDTQYF. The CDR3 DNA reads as TGCGCCAGCAGCCAAGAAGAGGGTCTCACAGATACGCAGTATTTT.

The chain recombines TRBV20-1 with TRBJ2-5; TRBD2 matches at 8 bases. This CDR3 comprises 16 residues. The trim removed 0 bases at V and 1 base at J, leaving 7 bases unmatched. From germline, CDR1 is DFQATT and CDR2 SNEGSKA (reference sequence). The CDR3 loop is CSARDFQRGSQETQYF. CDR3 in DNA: TGCAGTGCTAGAGATTTCCAGCGGGGGTCCCAAGAGACCCAGTACTTC.

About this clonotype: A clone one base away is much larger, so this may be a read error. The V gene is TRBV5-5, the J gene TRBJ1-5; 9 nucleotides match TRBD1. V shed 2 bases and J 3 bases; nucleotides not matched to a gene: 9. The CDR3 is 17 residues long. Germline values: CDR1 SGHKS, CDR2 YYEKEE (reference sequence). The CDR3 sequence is CASSLGSGTGPNQPQHF. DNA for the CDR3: TGTGCCAGCAGCTTAGGGTCCGGGACAGGGCCCAATCAGCCCCAGCATTTT.

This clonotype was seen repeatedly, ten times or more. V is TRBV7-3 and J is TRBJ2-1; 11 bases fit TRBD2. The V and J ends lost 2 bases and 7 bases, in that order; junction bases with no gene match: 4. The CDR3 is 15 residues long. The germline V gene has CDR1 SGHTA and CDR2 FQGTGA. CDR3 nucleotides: TGTGCCAGCAGCTTACGTAGCGGGAGGGGTAATGAGCAGTTCTTC. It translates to CASSLRSGRGNEQFF.

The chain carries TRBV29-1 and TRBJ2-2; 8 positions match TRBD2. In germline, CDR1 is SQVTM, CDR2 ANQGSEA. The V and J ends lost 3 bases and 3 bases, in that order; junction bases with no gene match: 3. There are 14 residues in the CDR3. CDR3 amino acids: CSVDSGADTGELFF. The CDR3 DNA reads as TGCAGCGTTGATAGCGGGGCTGACACCGGGGAGCTGTTTTTT.

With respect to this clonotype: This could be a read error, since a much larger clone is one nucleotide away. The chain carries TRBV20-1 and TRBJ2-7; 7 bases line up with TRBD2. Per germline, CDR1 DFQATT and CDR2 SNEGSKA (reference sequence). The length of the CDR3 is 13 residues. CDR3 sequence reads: CSAGSGTSYAQYF. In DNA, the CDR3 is TGCAGTGCTGGGAGCGGGACCTCCTACGCGCAGTACTTC.

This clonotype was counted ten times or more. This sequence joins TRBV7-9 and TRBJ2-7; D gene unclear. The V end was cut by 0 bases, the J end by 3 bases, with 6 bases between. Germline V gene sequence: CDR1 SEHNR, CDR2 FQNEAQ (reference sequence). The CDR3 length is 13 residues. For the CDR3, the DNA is TGTGCCAGCAGCTTAGCACAGTACTACGAGCAGTACTTC. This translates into CASSLAQYYEQYF.

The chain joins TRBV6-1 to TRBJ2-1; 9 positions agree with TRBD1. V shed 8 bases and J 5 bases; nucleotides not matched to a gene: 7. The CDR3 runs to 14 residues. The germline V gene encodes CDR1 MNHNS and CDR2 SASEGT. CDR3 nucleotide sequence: TGTGCCAGCCCCCGGGACAGGGTCCACAATGAGCAGTTCTTC. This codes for CASPRDRVHNEQFF.

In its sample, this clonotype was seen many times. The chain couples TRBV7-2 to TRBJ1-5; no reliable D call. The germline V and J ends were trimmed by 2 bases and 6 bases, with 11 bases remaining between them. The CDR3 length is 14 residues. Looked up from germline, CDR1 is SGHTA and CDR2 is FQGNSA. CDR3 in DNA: TGTGCCAGCAGCTTATCGACTCCCCCTCAGCCCCAGCATTTT. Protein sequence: CASSLSTPPQPQHF.

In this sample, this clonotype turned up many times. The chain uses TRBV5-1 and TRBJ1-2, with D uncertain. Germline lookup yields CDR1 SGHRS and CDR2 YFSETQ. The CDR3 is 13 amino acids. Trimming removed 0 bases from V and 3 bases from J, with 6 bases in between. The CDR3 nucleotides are TGCGCCAGCAGCTTGGCGGGTGACTATGGCTACACCTTC. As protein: CASSLAGDYGYTF.

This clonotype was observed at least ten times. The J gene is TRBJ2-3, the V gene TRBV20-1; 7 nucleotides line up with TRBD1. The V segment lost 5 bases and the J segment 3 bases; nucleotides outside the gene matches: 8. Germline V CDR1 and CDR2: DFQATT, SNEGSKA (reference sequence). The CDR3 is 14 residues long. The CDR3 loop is CSAPRQGRTDTQYF. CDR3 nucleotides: TGCAGTGCTCCCCGACAGGGTAGAACAGATACGCAGTATTTT.

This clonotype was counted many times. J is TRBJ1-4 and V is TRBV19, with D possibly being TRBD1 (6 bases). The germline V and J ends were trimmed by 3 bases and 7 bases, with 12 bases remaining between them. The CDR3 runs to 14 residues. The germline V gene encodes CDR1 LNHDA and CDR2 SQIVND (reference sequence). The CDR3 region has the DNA TGTGCCAGTAGTATTGTTGGGGGCCGTGAAAAACTGTTTTTT. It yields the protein CASSIVGGREKLFF.

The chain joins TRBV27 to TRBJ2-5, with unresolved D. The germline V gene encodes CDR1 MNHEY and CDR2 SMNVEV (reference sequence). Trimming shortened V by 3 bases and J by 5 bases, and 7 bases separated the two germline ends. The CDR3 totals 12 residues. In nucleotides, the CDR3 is TGTGCCAGCAGTTTTTTTTCGGAGACCCAGTACTTC. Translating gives CASSFFSETQYF.

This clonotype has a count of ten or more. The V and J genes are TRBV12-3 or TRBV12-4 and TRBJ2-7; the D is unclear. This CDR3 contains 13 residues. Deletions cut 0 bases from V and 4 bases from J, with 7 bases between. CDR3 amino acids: CASSLAAEYEQYF. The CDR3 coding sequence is TGTGCCAGCAGTTTAGCCGCAGAGTACGAGCAGTACTTC.

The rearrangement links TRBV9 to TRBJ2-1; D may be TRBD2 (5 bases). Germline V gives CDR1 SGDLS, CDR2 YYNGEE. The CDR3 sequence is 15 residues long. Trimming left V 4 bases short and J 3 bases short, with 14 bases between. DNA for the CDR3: TGTGCCAGCAGCCAAGCAAGCGGAGGCTACAATGAGCAGTTCTTC. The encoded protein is CASSQASGGYNEQFF.

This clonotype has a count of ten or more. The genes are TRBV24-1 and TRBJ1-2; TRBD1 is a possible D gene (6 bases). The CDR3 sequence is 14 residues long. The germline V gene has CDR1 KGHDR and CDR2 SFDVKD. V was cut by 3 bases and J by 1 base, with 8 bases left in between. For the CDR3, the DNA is TGTGCCACCAGTGATGGAGGGGGTAACTATGGCTACACCTTC. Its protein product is CATSDGGGNYGYTF.

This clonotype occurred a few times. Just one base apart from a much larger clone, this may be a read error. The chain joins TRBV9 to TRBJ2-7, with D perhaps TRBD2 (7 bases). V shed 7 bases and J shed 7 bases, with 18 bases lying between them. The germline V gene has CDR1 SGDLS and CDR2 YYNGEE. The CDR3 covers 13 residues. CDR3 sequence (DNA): TGTGCCAGCGGTCGGACGGCGGGGGCTGAGCAGTACTTC. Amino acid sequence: CASGRTAGAEQYF.

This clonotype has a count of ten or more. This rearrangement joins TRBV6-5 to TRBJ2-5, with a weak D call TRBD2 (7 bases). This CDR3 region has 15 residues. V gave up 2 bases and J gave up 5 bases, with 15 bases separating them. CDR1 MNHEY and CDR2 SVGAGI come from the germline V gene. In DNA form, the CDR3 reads TGTGCCAGCAGTTACGCGGGAGACCAGGGGGAGACCCAGTACTTC. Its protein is CASSYAGDQGETQYF.